This T cell receptor (beta chain) is from a study of T cells in Graves' hyperthyroidism and ophthalmopathy. Source material for PBMCs was 10 ml fresh peripheral blood. Findings of the study overall: The model predicted ophthalmopathy a median 6.5 months before onset. Blood also carried most thyroid clonotypes expanded above 0.001.

Germline V gene data show CDR1 as SEHNR and CDR2 as FQNEAQ (reference sequence). The CDR3 has 15 amino acids. With 3 bases clipped from V and 2 bases from J, the junction kept 6 bases outside the gene matches. Researchers took RNA transcripts and amplified the TCR beta CDR3 regions from them. HTBI primers were the set used in a first-round RT-PCR of the TCR CDR3. Each CDR3 protein gets one entry after TCRdb re-called the multiplex PCR reads with MiXCR. Of about half a million distinct CDR3 sequences in the sample, around 22% were seen once. There are a few counts of this clonotype. Its cognate antigen is unknown.

Sequencing input: blood. The sequence derives from a woman aged 25 to 39 with Graves' ophthalmopathy. The chain carries TRBV7-9 and TRBJ2-7, with 8 positions matching TRBD2. CDR3 DNA: TGTGCCAGCAGCTTTTTCGGGGGGGTCCCCTACGAGCAGTACTTC. Translating gives CASSFFGGVPYEQYF.